Presented here are 4 T cell receptor beta chains from one specimen sequenced in a study of blood T cell repertoires in COVID-19. This table comes from immunoSEQ multiplex PCR, and its TCRdb copy is limited to in-frame clones, with some not included. The data contain 300,000 to 500,000 clones, approximately 87% of them singletons. What was sequenced was PBMCs or T cells enriched from blood (not recorded which). Receptor source: a woman aged 30 to 39 with acute COVID-19.

The CDR3 DNA reads TGTGCCACCAGTGATAGTACCGGGACAGACTCAGATACGCAGTATTTT. Protein: CATSDSTGTDSDTQYF. The chain employs TRBV24-1 and TRBJ2-3, with TRBD1 matching 7 bases. This CDR3 comprises 16 residues. Trimming at V came to 3 bases and at J to 4 bases, leaving 9 bases not matched to a gene. The germline V gene encodes CDR1 KGHDR and CDR2 SFDVKD.

V usage is TRBV6-1 and J usage is TRBJ1-2; a weak D match, TRBD1 (6 bases). Germline CDR1 is MNHNS and CDR2 is SASEGT. V was clipped by 3 bases and J by 11 bases, with 22 bases between them. This CDR3 contains 15 residues. The CDR3, as DNA: TGTGCCAGCAGTGACCCCGGGACACCGCTATCTCGATACACCTTC. Protein sequence: CASSDPGTPLSRYTF.

V gene TRBV24-1 combines with J gene TRBJ2-2; 9 positions match TRBD1. The germline V gene has CDR1 KGHDR and CDR2 SFDVKD. Germline trimming cut 9 bases from V and 7 bases from J; bases unmatched to any gene: 5. The CDR3 covers 13 residues. This CDR3 is CATGTGNIGELFF. The CDR3 DNA reads as TGTGCCACCGGGACAGGGAATATCGGGGAGCTGTTTTTT.

The V gene is TRBV30, the J gene TRBJ2-1, with 8 bases matching TRBD2. The junction had 10 bases not matched to a gene; V was cut back by 0 bases and J by 6 bases. From germline, CDR1 is GTSNPN and CDR2 SVGIG (reference sequence). The CDR3 is 16 residues long. The CDR3 coding sequence is TGTGCCTGGAGTGTAGGAGCGGGGGTCCCTCTCAATGAGCAGTTCTTC. Translated: CAWSVGAGVPLNEQFF.